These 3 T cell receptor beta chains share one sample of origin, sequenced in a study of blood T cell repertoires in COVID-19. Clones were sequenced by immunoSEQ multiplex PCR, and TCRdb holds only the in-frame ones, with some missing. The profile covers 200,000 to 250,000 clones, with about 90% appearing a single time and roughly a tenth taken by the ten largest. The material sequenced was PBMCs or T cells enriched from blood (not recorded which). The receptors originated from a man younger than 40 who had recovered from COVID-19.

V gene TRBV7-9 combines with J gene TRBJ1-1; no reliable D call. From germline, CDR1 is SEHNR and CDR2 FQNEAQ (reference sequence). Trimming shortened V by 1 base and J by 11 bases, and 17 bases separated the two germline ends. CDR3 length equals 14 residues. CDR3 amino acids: CASSLVLGAGPAFF. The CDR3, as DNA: TGTGCCAGCAGCTTAGTGTTGGGCGCCGGTCCGGCTTTCTTT.

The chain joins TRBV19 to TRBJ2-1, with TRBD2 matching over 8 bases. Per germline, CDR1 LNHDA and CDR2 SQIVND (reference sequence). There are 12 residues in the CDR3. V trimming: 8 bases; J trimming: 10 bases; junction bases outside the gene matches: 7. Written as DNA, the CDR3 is TGTGCCAGTCATGGACTAGCAGACGAGCAGTTCTTC. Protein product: CASHGLADEQFF.

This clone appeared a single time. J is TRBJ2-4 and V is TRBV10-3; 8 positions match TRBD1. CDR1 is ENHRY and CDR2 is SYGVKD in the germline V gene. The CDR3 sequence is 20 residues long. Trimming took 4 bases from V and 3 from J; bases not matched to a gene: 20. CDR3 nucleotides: TGTGCCATCAGTGGGGCCCGGGACAGGAACCAAGCGCACGACAAAAACATTCAGTACTTC. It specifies CAISGARDRNQAHDKNIQYF.